One and the same sample provided the 29 T cell receptor beta chains below, sequenced in a study of CD8 T cells in Susac syndrome. Random-hexamer reverse transcription was applied to about 0.45 to 1 ug RNA. TCRdb re-called the immunoSEQ multiplex PCR reads with MiXCR, one entry per CDR3 protein. This sample has 55,000 to 75,000 distinct CDR3 sequences, with 90% to 95% found just once. The sample was CD4+ T cells from PBMCs. The receptors originated from a human donor with Susac syndrome.

This rearrangement joins TRBV4-2 to TRBJ2-1; D may correspond to TRBD1 or TRBD2 (5 bases each). Germline V gene sequence: CDR1 LGHNA, CDR2 YNFKEQ. V was trimmed by 2 bases and J by 11 bases, leaving 28 bases between them. This CDR3 has 18 residues. Here the CDR3 DNA reads TGTGCCAGCAGCCAAAGTTTAGGGACCGGGACGCGTAGAAAGAAGCAGTTCTTC. Translating it yields CASSQSLGTGTRRKKQFF.

This rearrangement joins TRBV6-6 to TRBJ1-1; D may be TRBD1 (5 bases). The CDR3 consists of 13 residues. Germline CDR1 and CDR2: MNHNY and SVGAGI (reference sequence). Trimming took 6 bases from V and 4 from J, leaving 12 bases between them. DNA for the CDR3: TGTGCCAGCAGCTTCGACAGTGGCACTGAAGCTTTCTTT. It encodes CASSFDSGTEAFF.

The chain has TRBV11-1 and TRBJ2-5; 7 positions match TRBD1. CDR1 and CDR2 (germline): SGHAT, FQDESV (reference sequence). The CDR3 consists of 14 residues. Unmatched junction bases numbered 7, after V lost 4 bases and J lost 5 bases. The CDR3 sequence is CASSWPTGKETQYF. For the CDR3, the DNA is TGTGCCAGCAGCTGGCCGACAGGGAAGGAGACCCAGTACTTC.

The chain combines TRBV15 with TRBJ2-1; D unresolved. This CDR3 has 13 residues. V was clipped by 1 base and J by 2 bases, with 3 bases between them. Germline lookup yields CDR1 LNHNV and CDR2 YYDKDF (reference sequence). The CDR3 loop is CATSRVPYNEQFF. The DNA of the CDR3 is TGTGCCACCAGCAGAGTGCCCTACAATGAGCAGTTCTTC.

This chain links TRBV2 with TRBJ2-7; 10 positions match TRBD1. This CDR3 is 14 amino acids long. Trimming cost V 6 bases and J 3 bases; bases outside gene matches: 5. CDR1 is SNHLY and CDR2 is FYNNEI in the germline V gene. CDR3 residues: CASRRGQGGYEQYF. The CDR3 bases are TGTGCCAGCAGACGCGGACAGGGGGGCTACGAGCAGTACTTC.

V usage is TRBV5-1 and J usage is TRBJ2-7; 7 positions match TRBD1. This CDR3 has 15 residues. Germline V lookup: CDR1 SGHRS, CDR2 YFSETQ. V was clipped by 2 bases and J by 2 bases; unmatched bases: 7. CDR3 bases: TGCGCCAGCAGCTTAAGTCCGGGACAGACCTACGAGCAGTACTTC. This encodes CASSLSPGQTYEQYF.

This sequence joins TRBV5-1 and TRBJ1-6; D not certain. The CDR3 spans 12 residues. Germline-derived CDR1 and CDR2 are SGHRS and YFSETQ. The ends were cut back, 0 bases at V and 8 bases at J, with 3 bases in the middle. CDR3 bases: TGCGCCAGCAGCTTGGAACATTCACCCCTCCACTTT. As protein: CASSLEHSPLHF.

This sequence joins TRBV5-1 and TRBJ1-4, with D possibly being TRBD1 (5 bases). Deletions cut 4 bases from V and 8 bases from J, with 12 bases between. The CDR3 sequence is 13 residues long. Germline CDR1 SGHRS, CDR2 YFSETQ. CDR3 residues: CASSPEGREKLFF. The CDR3 bases are TGCGCCAGCAGCCCCGAGGGGAGGGAAAAACTGTTTTTT. Complete variable domain (other parts from reference TRBV5-1 and TRBJ1-4): KAGVTQTPRYLIKTRGQQVTLSCSPISGHRSVSWYQQTPGQGLQFLFEYFSETQRNKGNFPGRFSGRQFSNSRSEMNVSTLELGDSALYLCASSPEGREKLFFGSGTQLSVL.

V and J are TRBV29-1 and TRBJ2-2, with TRBD2 matching over 11 bases. The germline CDR1 and CDR2 sequences are SQVTM and ANQGSEA. With V trimmed by 4 bases and J by 0 bases, 16 bases remained unmatched. The CDR3 covers 20 residues. This chain's CDR3 is CSVALLASGGSPANTGELFF. CDR3 coding DNA: TGCAGCGTTGCTTTATTGGCTAGCGGGGGGTCCCCCGCGAACACCGGGGAGCTGTTTTTT.

The rearrangement joins TRBV6-2 or TRBV6-3 to TRBJ2-7; D is uncertain. The CDR3 length is 13 residues. Germline CDR1 reads MNHEY; CDR2 reads SVGEGT. The CDR3 DNA reads as TGTGCTTACTCCAACGCCAGCTTCTACGAGCAGTACTTC. This translates into CAYSNASFYEQYF.

This chain links TRBV28 with TRBJ2-7; D uncertain. V was clipped by 6 bases and J by 0 bases, with 21 bases between them. This CDR3 spans 17 amino acids. Germline CDR1 and CDR2: MDHEN and SYDVKM. CDR3 sequence: CASSPSGGFGFSYEQYF. CDR3 bases: TGTGCCAGCAGCCCCTCGGGTGGATTCGGTTTCTCCTACGAGCAGTACTTC.

In this sample, this clonotype turned up once. The rearrangement joins TRBV29-1 to TRBJ2-1; weak D call: TRBD1 (6 bases). Germline CDR1 SQVTM, CDR2 ANQGSEA. The CDR3 contains 12 residues. V was cut by 6 bases and J by 10 bases, with 16 bases left in between. In DNA form, the CDR3 reads TGCAGCGTGCCCGATCAGGGGAGCGAGCAGTTCTTC. Protein product: CSVPDQGSEQFF.

This rearrangement joins TRBV5-1 to TRBJ2-6; no clear D. V lost 0 bases, J lost 2 bases, and 9 bases lay in between. There are 16 residues in the CDR3. Germline V CDR1 and CDR2: SGHRS, YFSETQ. CDR3 sequence: CASSLAAAAGANVLTF. CDR3 nucleotide sequence: TGCGCCAGCAGCTTGGCGGCTGCCGCTGGGGCCAACGTCCTGACTTTC.

The V and J genes are TRBV5-1 and TRBJ2-2, with D perhaps TRBD1 or TRBD2 (5 bases each). The V end lost 0 bases, the J end lost 6 bases, and 12 bases lay between the germline ends. The CDR3 runs 15 residues. Germline V gene lookup returns CDR1 SGHRS and CDR2 YFSETQ. The CDR3 loop is CASSLARLGAGELFF. DNA for the CDR3: TGCGCCAGCAGCTTGGCCCGCCTGGGGGCCGGGGAGCTGTTTTTT.

The V and J genes are TRBV11-3 and TRBJ1-1; 7 bases are a match to TRBD1. The CDR3 is 14 amino acids. V was pared by 4 bases and J by 7 bases, with 9 bases of the junction left unmatched. Germline CDR1 and CDR2: SGHNT and YENEEA. DNA of the CDR3: TGTGCCAGCAGCTCCCGACAGGGCCACCGTGAAGCTTTCTTT. Encoded protein: CASSSRQGHREAFF.

The rearrangement joins TRBV6-5 to TRBJ1-1; no definite D call. Trimming removed 0 bases from V and 3 bases from J, with 8 bases in between. CDR3 size: 14 residues. The germline gives CDR1 MNHEY, CDR2 SVGAGI. CDR3: CASSYSRRDTEAFF. The CDR3 DNA reads as TGTGCCAGCAGTTACTCGAGGAGAGACACTGAAGCTTTCTTT.

This clonotype was seen just once. This chain joins TRBV4-1 and TRBJ2-3; D is unclear. The CDR3 spans 13 residues. Germline V gene sequence: CDR1 MGHRA, CDR2 YSYEKL. The V and J ends lost 0 bases and 5 bases respectively, with 6 bases between them. The CDR3 DNA is TGCGCCAGCAGCCAAGATTCAAGAGATACGCAGTATTTT. This translates into CASSQDSRDTQYF.

The rearrangement links TRBV29-1 to TRBJ2-6; TRBD1 matches 9 bases. The V and J ends lost 5 bases and 0 bases, in that order; junction bases with no gene match: 11. This CDR3 spans 18 amino acids. CDR1 is SQVTM, CDR2 ANQGSEA, per germline. The CDR3 DNA follows: TGCAGCGTTATTATAACAGGGGGCACCCTCTCTGGGGCCAACGTCCTGACTTTC. It codes for CSVIITGGTLSGANVLTF.

The chain couples TRBV4-2 to TRBJ1-2, with 7 bases fitting TRBD1. The CDR3 has 14 residues. CDR1 and CDR2 (germline): LGHNA, YNFKEQ. Trimming removed 2 bases from V and 6 bases from J; junction bases left unmatched: 6. DNA for the CDR3: TGTGCCAGCAGCCAATCCGGGACAGTCGATGGCTACACCTTC. Its translation is CASSQSGTVDGYTF.

The V gene is TRBV7-9, the J gene TRBJ1-1, with a weak D call TRBD1 (5 bases). The CDR3 has 15 amino acids. The germline CDR1 and CDR2 sequences are SEHNR and FQNEAQ (reference sequence). The ends were cut back, 2 bases at V and 1 base at J, with 11 bases in the middle. CDR3: CASSLTGLRNTEAFF. Written as DNA, the CDR3 is TGTGCCAGCAGCTTAACGGGACTTAGGAACACTGAAGCTTTCTTT.

This chain links TRBV19 with TRBJ1-6; D is undetermined. This CDR3 contains 13 residues. The V end was cut by 1 base, the J end by 6 bases, with 4 bases between. CDR1 and CDR2 from the germline V gene are LNHDA and SQIVND (reference sequence). The CDR3 loop is CASSIGFNSPLHF. For the CDR3, the DNA is TGTGCCAGTAGTATAGGGTTTAATTCACCCCTCCACTTT.

The J gene is TRBJ1-2, the V gene TRBV7-9, with D possibly being TRBD1 (5 bases). Germline V CDR1 and CDR2: SEHNR, FQNEAQ (reference sequence). CDR3 length: 16 amino acids. Trimming removed 6 bases at V and 4 bases at J, with 21 bases between. The CDR3 loop is CASRSTGWGRSYGYTF. In nucleotides, the CDR3 is TGTGCCAGCAGATCCACCGGCTGGGGCCGTAGCTATGGCTACACCTTC. The full variable domain, with the rest looked up from reference TRBV7-9 and TRBJ1-2, is DTGVSQNPRHKITKRGQNVTFRCDPISEHNRLYWYRQTLGQGPEFLTYFQNEAQLEKSRLLSDRFSAERPKGSFSTLEIQRTEQGDSAMYLCASRSTGWGRSYGYTFGSGTRLTVV.

This sequence joins TRBV10-3 and TRBJ2-7; 8 bases line up with TRBD2. V lost 8 bases, J lost 3 bases, and 6 bases stayed unmatched. The CDR3 is made up of 13 amino acids. Germline CDR1 is ENHRY and CDR2 is SYGVKD. The CDR3 DNA reads as TGTGCCATCCTTGGCGGGGGGAGCTACGAGCAGTACTTC. Amino acid sequence: CAILGGGSYEQYF.

This chain connects TRBV20-1 to TRBJ2-5; D is possibly TRBD2 (6 bases). V lost 2 bases, J lost 4 bases, and 17 bases lay in between. The CDR3 spans 15 residues. Germline V gene data show CDR1 as DFQATT and CDR2 as SNEGSKA (reference sequence). The CDR3 loop reads CSARPYLEGAETQYF. The CDR3 nucleotides are TGCAGTGCTAGACCCTACCTGGAGGGTGCAGAGACCCAGTACTTC.

This rearrangement joins TRBV6-1 to TRBJ1-1; TRBD1 matches 9 bases. This CDR3 spans 14 amino acids. The germline V gene encodes CDR1 MNHNS and CDR2 SASEGT. The V segment lost 6 bases and the J segment 3 bases; nucleotides outside the gene matches: 5. CDR3 loop: CASSATGGHTEAFF. CDR3 in DNA: TGTGCCAGCAGCGCTACAGGGGGCCACACTGAAGCTTTCTTT.

The chain is built from TRBV4-3 and TRBJ2-5; TRBD2 is a possible D gene (6 bases). This CDR3 has 17 residues. CDR1 is LGHNA and CDR2 is YSLEER in the germline V gene. The V end lost 0 bases, the J end lost 1 base, and 15 bases lay between the germline ends. CDR3: CASSQDLRGDSQETQYF. CDR3 coding DNA: TGCGCCAGCAGCCAAGATCTGCGGGGAGATTCCCAAGAGACCCAGTACTTC.

The sample holds one count of this clonotype. The gene calls are TRBV3-1 and TRBJ1-2; maybe TRBD1 (5 bases). V lost 1 base to trimming and J lost 0 bases, with 15 bases between them. The CDR3 length is 17 residues. Germline values: CDR1 LGHDT, CDR2 YNNKEL (reference sequence). The CDR3 is CASSQASRGQANYGYTF. In nucleotides, the CDR3 is TGTGCCAGCAGCCAAGCCTCCCGGGGCCAAGCTAACTATGGCTACACCTTC.

The CDR3 reads CASSHRQGTGYTF. Here the CDR3 DNA reads TGTGCCAGCAGCCATCGGCAGGGAACTGGCTACACCTTC. V and J are TRBV7-2 and TRBJ1-2, with D tentatively TRBD1 (5 bases). This CDR3 has 13 amino acids. The germline V and J ends were trimmed by 5 bases and 7 bases, with 14 bases remaining between them. CDR1 SGHTA and CDR2 FQGNSA come from the germline V gene.

The rearrangement uses TRBV9 and TRBJ1-3, with TRBD1 matching 7 bases. Germline V lookup: CDR1 SGDLS, CDR2 YYNGEE. The ends lost 3 bases at V and 0 bases at J; junction bases unmatched: 6. CDR3 length equals 16 residues. CDR3 coding DNA: TGTGCCAGCAGCGGCCGGGACAGCGTCTCTGGAAACACCATATATTTT. Amino acids: CASSGRDSVSGNTIYF.